This T cell receptor beta chain appears in the sequencing data of a study of blood T cell repertoires in COVID-19. Study-wide context: PBMCs, B-cell-depleted T cells, or T cells provided the cDNA or gDNA that made up the material.

How the authors handled the data: Amplification of reference gene primers was used by the study to estimate nucleated cell counts. Clones were sequenced by immunoSEQ multiplex PCR, and TCRdb holds only the in-frame ones, with some missing. V and J calls and clone size follow that table, whereas D and trimming were derived from the DNA. The table records 160,000 or so clones, about 85% of them present only once. The V end was cut by 0 bases, the J end by 3 bases, with 15 bases between. This CDR3 is 18 amino acids long. Germline assignment: CDR1 KGHSH and CDR2 LQKENI. Sequencing used peripheral blood. This chain uses TRBV18 with TRBJ1-6; D is unclear. The receptor was isolated from a man in his forties with acute or convalescent COVID-19. This CDR3 is CASSPPSAGGVYNSPLHF. CDR3 coding DNA: TGTGCCAGCTCACCACCTTCGGCAGGAGGAGTCTATAATTCACCCCTCCACTTT.